The subject of this entry is one T cell receptor beta chain. The data are from a study of cytomegalovirus exposure and HLA in healthy donors. It was with 60 Vbeta and 13 Jbeta primers that the PCR ran. The authors' processing: The count from a later analysis was 60 million to 85 million unique TCR beta chains, approximately 9.9 million of them shared. Produced via immunoSEQ multiplex PCR; TCRdb's table is partial and in-frame only. That table supplies the V and J calls and clone size; D and trimming were determined from the DNA. Counted here are 130,000 to 150,000 clones, about three quarters occurring once; the ten biggest clones make up 1% to 1.5%. The CDR3 sequence is 15 residues long. Germline values: CDR1 SGHNT, CDR2 YYREEE (reference sequence). V lost 0 bases, J lost 2 bases, and 9 bases lay in between.

Sequenced material: PBMCs. The sequence was obtained from a woman aged 35 to 49 in good health and CMV-seronegative. V and J are TRBV5-4 and TRBJ1-3, with D possibly TRBD1 on 6 matching bases. The CDR3 loop reads CASSLGGGTGNTIYF. CDR3 nucleotides: TGTGCCAGCAGCTTGGGGGGGGGCACTGGAAACACCATATATTTT.